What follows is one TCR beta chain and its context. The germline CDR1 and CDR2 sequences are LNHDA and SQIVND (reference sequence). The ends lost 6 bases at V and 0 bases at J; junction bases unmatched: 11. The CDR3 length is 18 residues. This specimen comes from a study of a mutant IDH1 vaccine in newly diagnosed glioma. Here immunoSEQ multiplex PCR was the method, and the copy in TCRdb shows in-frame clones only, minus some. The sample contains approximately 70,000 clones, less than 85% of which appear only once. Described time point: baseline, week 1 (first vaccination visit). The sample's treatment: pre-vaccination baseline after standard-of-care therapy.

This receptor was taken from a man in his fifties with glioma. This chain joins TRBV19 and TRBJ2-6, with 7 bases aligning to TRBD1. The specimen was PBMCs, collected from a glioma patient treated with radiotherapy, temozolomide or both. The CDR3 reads CASRGYGTESSGANVLTF. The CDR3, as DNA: TGTGCCAGTAGGGGATACGGGACAGAGAGCTCTGGGGCCAACGTCCTGACTTTC.